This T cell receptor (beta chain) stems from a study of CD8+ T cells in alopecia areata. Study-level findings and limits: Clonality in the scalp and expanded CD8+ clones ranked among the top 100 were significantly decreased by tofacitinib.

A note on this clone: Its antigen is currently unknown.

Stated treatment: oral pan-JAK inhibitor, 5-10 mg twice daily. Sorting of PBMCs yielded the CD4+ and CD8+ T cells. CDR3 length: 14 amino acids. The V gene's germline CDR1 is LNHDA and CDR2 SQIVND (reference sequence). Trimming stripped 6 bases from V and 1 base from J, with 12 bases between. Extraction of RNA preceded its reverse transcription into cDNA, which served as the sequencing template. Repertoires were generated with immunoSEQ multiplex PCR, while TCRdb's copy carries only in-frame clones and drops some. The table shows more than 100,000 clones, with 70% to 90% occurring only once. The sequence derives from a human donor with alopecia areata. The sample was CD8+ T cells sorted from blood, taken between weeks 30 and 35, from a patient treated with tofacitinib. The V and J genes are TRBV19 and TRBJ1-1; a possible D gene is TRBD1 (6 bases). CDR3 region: CASSPTTGNTEAFF. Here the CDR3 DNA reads TGTGCCAGTAGCCCCACGACAGGGAACACTGAAGCTTTCTTT.